The 24 T cell receptor beta chains listed next were all sequenced from one sample in a study of beta chain features in type 1 diabetes. Study observations and caveats: All four CD4+ subsets of Type 1 diabetes patients contained TCRB CDR3s that were moderately but significantly shorter.

The sequenced template was cDNA made from the entire isolated RNA. The method was immunoSEQ multiplex PCR; TCRdb's version includes in-frame clones alone and lacks a portion of them. The repertoire holds over 650,000 clones, with over 12% as singletons. Antigens of these TCRs are unknown. Sequencing used naive CD4+ T cells from blood. The receptors stem from a man younger than 35 with type 1 diabetes.

V gene TRBV7-3 combines with J gene TRBJ1-1, with a tentative D call TRBD1 (6 bases). Germline assignment: CDR1 SGHTA and CDR2 FQGTGA. V lost 2 bases to trimming and J lost 0 bases, with 7 bases between them. The CDR3 loop spans 14 amino acids. CDR3 residues: CASSLHRVNTEAFF. DNA for the CDR3: TGTGCCAGCAGCTTACACAGGGTGAACACTGAAGCTTTCTTT.

This clone has just a few counts. CDR3 region: CAISETVEQFF. As DNA, the CDR3 is TGTGCCATCAGTGAAACCGTTGAGCAGTTCTTC. This sequence joins TRBV10-3 and TRBJ2-1, with no clear D. Per germline, CDR1 ENHRY and CDR2 SYGVKD. Trimming removed 3 bases at V and 9 bases at J, with 6 bases between. The CDR3 extends over 11 amino acids.

This clone was seen only a few times. This chain links TRBV30 with TRBJ2-1; no definite D call. Germline-derived CDR1 and CDR2 are GTSNPN and SVGIG (reference sequence). The CDR3 spans 13 residues. With 2 bases removed from V and 1 base from J, the gap between germline ends came to 6 bases. CDR3 DNA: TGTGCCTGGAGTTTGGGTTCCTACAATGAGCAGTTCTTC. Amino acids: CAWSLGSYNEQFF.

This sequence joins TRBV9 and TRBJ1-2; a possible D gene is TRBD1 (6 bases). V lost 0 bases, J lost 8 bases, and 17 bases lay in between. The CDR3 loop spans 15 amino acids. From germline, CDR1 is SGDLS and CDR2 YYNGEE. CDR3 bases: TGTGCCAGCAGCGTAGACATTGGGGGCGTGAAAGGCTACACCTTC. Translated, it gives CASSVDIGGVKGYTF. The whole variable domain, remainder taken from reference TRBV9 and TRBJ1-2, is DSGVTQTPKHLITATGQRVTLRCSPRSGDLSVYWYQQSLDQGLQFLIQYYNGEERAKGNILERFSAQQFPDLHSELNLSSLELGDSALYFCASSVDIGGVKGYTFGSGTRLTVV.

The chain carries TRBV4-1 and TRBJ1-6, with D unresolved. Germline V CDR1 and CDR2: MGHRA, YSYEKL. Trimming cost V 0 bases and J 14 bases, with 11 bases left between them. The CDR3 sequence is 13 residues long. CDR3 nucleotides: TGCGCCAGCAGCCAAGATCTTGGACCGGCCCTCCACTTT. Translating it yields CASSQDLGPALHF.

There are a few counts of this clone. V usage is TRBV2 and J usage is TRBJ2-3, with D possibly TRBD1 on 5 matching bases. CDR1 SNHLY and CDR2 FYNNEI come from the germline V gene. Trimming left V 4 bases short and J 11 bases short, with 10 bases between. The CDR3 loop spans 11 amino acids. CDR3 in DNA: TGTGCCAGCAGTGCGACAAGGGGGCAGTATTTT. It specifies CASSATRGQYF. Based on the CDR3 plus reference TRBV2 and TRBJ2-3, the full variable domain is EPEVTQTPSHQVTQMGQEVILRCVPISNHLYFYWYRQILGQKVEFLVSFYNNEISEKSEIFDDQFSVERPDGSNFTLKIRSTKLEDSAMYFCASSATRGQYFGPGTRLTVL.

This clone was counted a few times. The V gene is TRBV7-9, the J gene TRBJ1-5, with no clear D. Trimming took 4 bases from V and 0 from J, leaving 7 bases between them. The CDR3 has 14 residues. Germline CDR1 reads SEHNR; CDR2 reads FQNEAQ (reference sequence). CDR3 protein: CASSSSVSNQPQHF. CDR3 coding DNA: TGTGCCAGCAGCTCATCAGTTAGCAATCAGCCCCAGCATTTT.

This clone appeared a few times. Additional DNA sequences in this sample encode the identical CDR3. The V gene is TRBV29-1, the J gene TRBJ2-1, with D maybe TRBD2 (6 bases). The germline V and J ends were trimmed by 6 bases and 10 bases, with 16 bases remaining between them. The CDR3 extends over 12 amino acids. Germline CDR1 SQVTM, CDR2 ANQGSEA. Here the CDR3 DNA reads TGCAGCGTCGGGCCCGGGAGTAGGGAGCAGTTCTTC. Translating gives CSVGPGSREQFF.

This chain connects TRBV25-1 to TRBJ1-2; D remains ambiguous. The V and J ends lost 2 bases and 8 bases respectively, with 12 bases between them. CDR1 is MGHDK and CDR2 is SYGVNS in the germline V gene. This CDR3 has 13 amino acids. This CDR3 is CASSERLTGGYTF. The DNA of the CDR3 is TGTGCCAGCAGTGAACGACTGACTGGGGGCTACACCTTC.

This chain links TRBV1 with TRBJ2-2; the D call TRBD2 from the table was never checked on the DNA. TRBV1 is designated a pseudogene. This CDR3 has 16 amino acids. The CDR3, as DNA: TGCACCAGCAGCCAAGGCGCGATACTGAACACCGGGGAGCTGTTTTTT. Translating gives CTSSQGAILNTGELFF.

The chain employs TRBV14 and TRBJ2-2; D possibly uses TRBD1 or TRBD2 (5 bases each). The V and J ends lost 6 bases and 7 bases respectively, with 18 bases between them. Germline loops: CDR1 SGHDN, CDR2 FVKESK. This CDR3 spans 15 amino acids. The CDR3 nucleotides are TGTGCCAGCAGGCAGGGACCGGGTGTGTACGGGGAGCTGTTTTTT. This gives the protein CASRQGPGVYGELFF.

The chain links TRBV29-1 to TRBJ1-2; 7 nucleotides line up with TRBD1. Germline CDR1 SQVTM, CDR2 ANQGSEA. V was clipped by 4 bases and J by 5 bases; unmatched bases: 4. This CDR3 spans 12 amino acids. The CDR3 DNA reads as TGCAGCGTTGCCAGACAGGGATATGGCTACACCTTC. This sequence encodes CSVARQGYGYTF.

The chain carries TRBV4-3 and TRBJ1-2; D is unresolved. Between the trimmed V and J ends, which lost 0 bases and 5 bases, there was a span of 10 bases. From germline, CDR1 is LGHNA and CDR2 YSLEER. The CDR3 covers 14 residues. CDR3 residues: CASSQDSPLYGYTF. The DNA of the CDR3 is TGCGCCAGCAGCCAAGATAGTCCGTTGTATGGCTACACCTTC.

The chain is built from TRBV30 and TRBJ1-2; D is possibly TRBD1 (5 bases). Trimming pared 3 bases from V and 4 bases from J, leaving 9 bases between. CDR3 length equals 12 residues. The germline gives CDR1 GTSNPN, CDR2 SVGIG (reference sequence). The CDR3 region has the DNA TGTGCCTGGAGGCAGGGCTCCTATGGCTACACCTTC. The encoded protein is CAWRQGSYGYTF.

The chain joins TRBV30 to TRBJ2-3; D gene ambiguous. The germline gives CDR1 GTSNPN, CDR2 SVGIG (reference sequence). Between the trimmed V and J ends, which lost 0 bases and 2 bases, there was a span of 9 bases. The CDR3 covers 14 residues. CDR3 DNA: TGTGCCTGGAGTGTAACCCTGAACACAGATACGCAGTATTTT. Translated, it gives CAWSVTLNTDTQYF. The entire variable domain, with the rest obtained from reference TRBV30 and TRBJ2-3, is as follows: SQTIHQWPATLVQPVGSPLSLECTVEGTSNPNLYWYRQAAGRGLQLLFYSVGIGQISSEVPQNLSASRPQDRQFILSSKKLLLSDSGFYLCAWSVTLNTDTQYFGPGTRLTVL.

A few counts support this clone. The CDR3 loop is CSARDDSVFF. The CDR3 bases are TGCAGTGCTAGAGATGATAGCGTTTTCTTT. The V gene is TRBV20-1, the J gene TRBJ1-1; D remains unclear. Germline V lookup: CDR1 DFQATT, CDR2 SNEGSKA (reference sequence). CDR3 length: 10 residues. The V end was cut by 0 bases, the J end by 13 bases, with 9 bases between.

This clone was counted only a few times. J is TRBJ2-5 and V is TRBV19; possible D gene TRBD1, 6 bases. Trimming pared 3 bases from V and 1 base from J, leaving 9 bases between. CDR1 is LNHDA and CDR2 is SQIVND in the germline V gene (reference sequence). The CDR3 sequence is 14 residues long. The CDR3 is CASSMDSIQETQYF. The CDR3 DNA is TGTGCCAGTAGTATGGACAGTATCCAAGAGACCCAGTACTTC.

The chain carries TRBV7-2 and TRBJ1-1, with D possibly being TRBD1 (6 bases). Germline V gene lookup returns CDR1 SGHTA and CDR2 FQGNSA. This CDR3 contains 15 residues. Trimming removed 5 bases at V and 3 bases at J, with 16 bases between. This CDR3 is CASSPNRAGDTEAFF. The CDR3 DNA follows: TGTGCCAGCAGCCCAAACAGGGCGGGAGACACTGAAGCTTTCTTT.

This clone was counted a few times. This chain connects TRBV7-9 to TRBJ1-2; D is ambiguous. Trimming removed 4 bases at V and 2 bases at J, with 11 bases between. There are 14 residues in the CDR3. CDR1 and CDR2 (germline): SEHNR, FQNEAQ (reference sequence). This chain's CDR3 is CASSSLGENYGYTF. CDR3 bases: TGTGCCAGCAGCTCCTTGGGTGAGAACTATGGCTACACCTTC.

This clone appeared a few times. The chain combines TRBV13 with TRBJ1-6; the D is unclear. The length of the CDR3 is 14 residues. Trimming cost V 2 bases and J 7 bases, with 9 bases left between them. The V gene's germline CDR1 is PRHDT and CDR2 FYEKMQ (reference sequence). The CDR3 DNA sequence: TGTGCCAGCAGCTTACCTAGCGCCAATTCACCCCTCCACTTT. The encoded protein is CASSLPSANSPLHF.

The chain combines TRBV6-1 with TRBJ2-7, with D possibly TRBD1 on 6 matching bases. This CDR3 has 13 residues. The germline V and J ends were trimmed by 5 bases and 4 bases, with 12 bases remaining between them. Germline V CDR1 and CDR2: MNHNS, SASEGT. DNA for the CDR3: TGTGCCAGCAGTCACAGGGAAGGGTACGAGCAGTACTTC. Translated, it gives CASSHREGYEQYF.

This clone was picked up a small number of times. The rearrangement links TRBV6-1 to TRBJ2-5; D is undetermined. CDR3 length equals 10 residues. Germline lookup yields CDR1 MNHNS and CDR2 SASEGT. V lost 4 bases and J lost 5, with 2 bases in between. The DNA of the CDR3 is TGTGCCAGCAGTGCTGAGACCCAGTACTTC. It encodes CASSAETQYF.

This clone has more than one count but fewer than ten. This chain connects TRBV2 to TRBJ2-7; 11 nucleotides line up with TRBD2. This CDR3 is 12 amino acids long. Germline CDR1 is SNHLY and CDR2 is FYNNEI. With 5 bases clipped from V and 7 bases from J, the junction kept 1 base outside the gene matches. DNA of the CDR3: TGTGCCAGCAGTCTAGCGGGAGGTGAGCAGTACTTC. Its protein is CASSLAGGEQYF. The complete variable domain, with remaining parts taken from reference TRBV2 and TRBJ2-7, reads EPEVTQTPSHQVTQMGQEVILRCVPISNHLYFYWYRQILGQKVEFLVSFYNNEISEKSEIFDDQFSVERPDGSNFTLKIRSTKLEDSAMYFCASSLAGGEQYFGPGTRLTVT.

Turning to this clone: This likely stems from a read error, as it lies one base from a far larger clone. This chain links TRBV11-2 with TRBJ2-1; no clear D. V lost 3 bases to trimming and J lost 5 bases, with 2 bases between them. Germline V lookup: CDR1 SGHAT, CDR2 FQNNGV. There are 11 residues in the CDR3. The chain's CDR3 is CASSFDNEQFF. CDR3 coding DNA: TGTGCCAGCAGCTTCGACAATGAGCAGTTCTTC.